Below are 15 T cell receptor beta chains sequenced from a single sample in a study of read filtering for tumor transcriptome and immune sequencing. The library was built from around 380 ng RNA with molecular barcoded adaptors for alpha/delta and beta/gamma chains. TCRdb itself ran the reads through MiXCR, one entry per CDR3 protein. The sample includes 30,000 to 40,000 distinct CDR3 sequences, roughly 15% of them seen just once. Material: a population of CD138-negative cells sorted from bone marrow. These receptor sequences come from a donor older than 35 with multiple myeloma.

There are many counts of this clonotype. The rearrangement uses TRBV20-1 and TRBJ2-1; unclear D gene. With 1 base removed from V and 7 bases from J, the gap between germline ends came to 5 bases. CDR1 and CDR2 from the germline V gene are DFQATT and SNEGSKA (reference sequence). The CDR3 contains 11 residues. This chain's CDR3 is CSARGQNEQFF. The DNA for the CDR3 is TGCAGTGCTAGAGGGCAGAATGAGCAGTTCTTC.

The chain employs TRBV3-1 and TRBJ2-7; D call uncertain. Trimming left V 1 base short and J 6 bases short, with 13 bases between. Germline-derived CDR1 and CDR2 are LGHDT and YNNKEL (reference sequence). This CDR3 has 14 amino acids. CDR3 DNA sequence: TGTGCCAGCAGCCAAGTACCCGGCCCCTCCGAGCAGTACTTC. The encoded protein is CASSQVPGPSEQYF.

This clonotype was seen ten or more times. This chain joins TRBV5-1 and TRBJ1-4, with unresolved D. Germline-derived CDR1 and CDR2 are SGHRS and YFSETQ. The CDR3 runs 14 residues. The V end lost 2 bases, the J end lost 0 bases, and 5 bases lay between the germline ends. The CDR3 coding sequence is TGCGCCAGCAGCTTTGATGCAACTAATGAAAAACTGTTTTTT. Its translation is CASSFDATNEKLFF.

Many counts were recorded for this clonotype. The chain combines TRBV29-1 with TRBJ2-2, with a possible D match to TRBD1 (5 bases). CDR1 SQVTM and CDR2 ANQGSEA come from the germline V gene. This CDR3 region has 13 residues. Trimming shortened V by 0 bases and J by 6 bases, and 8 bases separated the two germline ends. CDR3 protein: CSVEEQAAGELFF. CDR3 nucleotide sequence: TGCAGCGTTGAAGAACAGGCGGCCGGGGAGCTGTTTTTT.

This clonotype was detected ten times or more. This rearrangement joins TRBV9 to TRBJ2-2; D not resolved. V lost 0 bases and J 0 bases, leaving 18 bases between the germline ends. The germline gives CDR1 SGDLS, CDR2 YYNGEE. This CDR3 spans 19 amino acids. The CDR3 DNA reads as TGTGCCAGCAGCGTAGAGCCGGCCAGAAGCCACGCGAACACCGGGGAGCTGTTTTTT. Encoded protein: CASSVEPARSHANTGELFF.

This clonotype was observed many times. The CDR3 reads CASSQLRNTIYF. As DNA, the CDR3 is TGTGCCAGCAGCCAGCTAAGAAACACCATATATTTT. The genes are TRBV28 and TRBJ1-3; D gene unclear. Between the trimmed V and J ends, which lost 6 bases and 5 bases, there was a span of 8 bases. Germline lookup yields CDR1 MDHEN and CDR2 SYDVKM. This CDR3 comprises 12 residues.

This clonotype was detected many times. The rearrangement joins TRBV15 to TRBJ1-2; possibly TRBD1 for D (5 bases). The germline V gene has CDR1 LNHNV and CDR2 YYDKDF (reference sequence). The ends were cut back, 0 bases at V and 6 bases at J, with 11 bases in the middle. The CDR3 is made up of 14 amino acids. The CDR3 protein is CATSRDRTNHGYTF. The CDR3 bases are TGTGCCACCAGCAGAGATCGGACAAACCATGGCTACACCTTC.

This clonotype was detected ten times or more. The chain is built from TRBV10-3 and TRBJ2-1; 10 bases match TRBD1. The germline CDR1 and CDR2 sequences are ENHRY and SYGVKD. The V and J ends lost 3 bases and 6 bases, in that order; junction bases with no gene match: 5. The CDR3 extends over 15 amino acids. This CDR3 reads CAISEGTGEVNEQFF. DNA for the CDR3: TGTGCCATCAGTGAAGGGACAGGGGAGGTCAATGAGCAGTTCTTC.

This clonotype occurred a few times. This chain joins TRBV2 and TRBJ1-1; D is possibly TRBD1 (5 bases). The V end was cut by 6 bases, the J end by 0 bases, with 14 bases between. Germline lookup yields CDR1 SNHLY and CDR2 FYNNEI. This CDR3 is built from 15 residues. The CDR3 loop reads CASRGDAGLNTEAFF. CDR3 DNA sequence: TGTGCCAGCAGGGGGGACGCCGGTCTGAACACTGAAGCTTTCTTT.

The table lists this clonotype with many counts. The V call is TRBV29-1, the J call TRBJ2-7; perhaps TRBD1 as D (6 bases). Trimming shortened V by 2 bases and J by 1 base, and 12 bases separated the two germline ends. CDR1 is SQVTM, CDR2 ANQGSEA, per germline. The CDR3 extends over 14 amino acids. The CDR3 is CSVEIQGGSYEQYF. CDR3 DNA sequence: TGCAGCGTTGAAATACAGGGTGGATCCTACGAGCAGTACTTC.

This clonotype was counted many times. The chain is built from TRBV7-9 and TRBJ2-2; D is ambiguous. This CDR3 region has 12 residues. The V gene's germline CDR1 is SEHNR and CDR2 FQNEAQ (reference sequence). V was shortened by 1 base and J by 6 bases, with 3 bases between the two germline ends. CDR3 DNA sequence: TGTGCCAGCAGCTTAGAGTCCGGGGAGCTGTTTTTT. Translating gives CASSLESGELFF.

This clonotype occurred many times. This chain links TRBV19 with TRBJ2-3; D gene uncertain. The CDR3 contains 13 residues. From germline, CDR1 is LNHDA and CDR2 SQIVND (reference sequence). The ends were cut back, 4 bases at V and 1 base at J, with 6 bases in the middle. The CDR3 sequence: CASSTTGTDTQYF. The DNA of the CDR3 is TGTGCCAGTAGTACGACGGGCACAGATACGCAGTATTTT. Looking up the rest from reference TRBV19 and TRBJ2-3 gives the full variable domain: DGGITQSPKYLFRKEGQNVTLSCEQNLNHDAMYWYRQDPGQGLRLIYYSQIVNDFQKGDIAEGYSVSREKKESFPLTVTSAQKNPTAFYLCASSTTGTDTQYFGPGTRLTVL.

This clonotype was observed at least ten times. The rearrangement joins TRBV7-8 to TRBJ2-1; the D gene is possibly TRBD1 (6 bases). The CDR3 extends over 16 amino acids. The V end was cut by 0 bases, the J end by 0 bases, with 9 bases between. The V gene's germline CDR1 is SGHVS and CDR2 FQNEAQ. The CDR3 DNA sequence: TGTGCCAGCAGCTTAGCGCTAGGGGGCTCCTACAATGAGCAGTTCTTC. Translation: CASSLALGGSYNEQFF.

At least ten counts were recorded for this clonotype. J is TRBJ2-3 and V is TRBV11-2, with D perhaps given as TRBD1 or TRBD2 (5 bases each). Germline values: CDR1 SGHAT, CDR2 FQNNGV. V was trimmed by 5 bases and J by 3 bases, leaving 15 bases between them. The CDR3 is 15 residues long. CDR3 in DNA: TGTGCCAGCAGCCACGGGGCAACTAGGACAGATACGCAGTATTTT. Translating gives CASSHGATRTDTQYF.

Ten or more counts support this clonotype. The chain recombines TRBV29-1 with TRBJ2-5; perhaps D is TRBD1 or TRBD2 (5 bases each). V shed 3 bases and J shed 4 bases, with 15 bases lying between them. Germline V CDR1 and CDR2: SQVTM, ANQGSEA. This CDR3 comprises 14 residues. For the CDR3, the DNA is TGCAGCGTTGAGAGAGGGACCGTAAGAGAGACCCAGTACTTC. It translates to CSVERGTVRETQYF.